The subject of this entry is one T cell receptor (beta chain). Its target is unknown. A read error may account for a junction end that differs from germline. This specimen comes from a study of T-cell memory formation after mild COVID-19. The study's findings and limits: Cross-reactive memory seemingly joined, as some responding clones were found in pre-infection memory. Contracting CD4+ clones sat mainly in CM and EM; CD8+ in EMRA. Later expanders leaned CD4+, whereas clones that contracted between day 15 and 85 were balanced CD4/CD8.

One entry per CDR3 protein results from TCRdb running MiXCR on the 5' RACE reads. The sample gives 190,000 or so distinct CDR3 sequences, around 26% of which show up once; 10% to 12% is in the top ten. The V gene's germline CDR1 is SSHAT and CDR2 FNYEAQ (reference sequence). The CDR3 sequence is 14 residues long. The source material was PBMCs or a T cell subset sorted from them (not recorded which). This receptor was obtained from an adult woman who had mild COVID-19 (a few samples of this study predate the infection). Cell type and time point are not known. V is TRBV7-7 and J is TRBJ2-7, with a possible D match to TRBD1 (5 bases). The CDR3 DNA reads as TGTGCTAGCAGCTTAGGTCCAGGGCAAAACGAGCAGTACTTC. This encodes CASSLGPGQNEQYF.